The rows below give T cell receptor beta chains drawn from one sample of a study of control samples from healthy donors and cancer patients. Sequencing used immunoSEQ multiplex PCR; TCRdb keeps in-frame clones, though not all of them. The sample gives some 95,000 clones, 88% of which show up once; around 14% is in the top ten. Sequencing was done on a sample of blood. The receptors shown here come from a man between 25 and 39 years old in good health. Each CDR3 is given without its conserved first and last residue.

>TRBJ2-7|TRBV6-2/TRBV6-3
ASSYPGTVYEQY
>TRBJ1-1|TRBV24-1
ATSEGRGTEAF
>TRBJ2-5|TRBV6-4
ASSESAGGRETQY
>TRBJ1-5|TRBV27
ASSLMGGKSNQPQH
>TRBJ2-1|TRBV14
ASSRAGGFSSYNEQF
>TRBJ2-7|TRBV5-4
ASSFTSGRSGEQY
>TRBJ1-1|TRBV6-5
ASSYSANTEAF
>TRBJ2-7|TRBV3-1/TRBV3-2
ASSQAYYEQY
>TRBJ2-5|TRBV2
ASSAHSQETQY
>TRBJ2-1|TRBV7-9
ASSLQPTAYEQF